This T cell receptor (beta chain) comes out of a study of CD8+CD57+ T cells in acquired aplastic anemia. Background on the study: 3.2 ug was the average amount of DNA from sorted CD4+ and CD8+ cells. Healthy donors averaged around 10 million reads for CD4+ cells.

CDR3 length: 13 residues. Trimming took 2 bases from V and 3 from J, leaving 7 bases between them. CDR1 and CDR2 from the germline V gene are SGHAT and FQNNGV. The template for TCR beta VDJ and CDR3 sequence profiling was genomic DNA. TCRdb passed the reads through MiXCR, listing each CDR3 protein once. Among about 170,000 distinct CDR3 sequences listed, 55% to 70% were seen once. The sequence derives from a human donor in good health. The sample consisted of sorted CD4+, CD8+, or CD8+CD57+ T cells (not recorded which) from PBMCs. The chain couples TRBV11-2 to TRBJ1-1; D uncertain. Here the CDR3 DNA reads TGTGCCAGCAGCTTAAAGGTGGACACTGAAGCTTTCTTT. It is translated as CASSLKVDTEAFF.